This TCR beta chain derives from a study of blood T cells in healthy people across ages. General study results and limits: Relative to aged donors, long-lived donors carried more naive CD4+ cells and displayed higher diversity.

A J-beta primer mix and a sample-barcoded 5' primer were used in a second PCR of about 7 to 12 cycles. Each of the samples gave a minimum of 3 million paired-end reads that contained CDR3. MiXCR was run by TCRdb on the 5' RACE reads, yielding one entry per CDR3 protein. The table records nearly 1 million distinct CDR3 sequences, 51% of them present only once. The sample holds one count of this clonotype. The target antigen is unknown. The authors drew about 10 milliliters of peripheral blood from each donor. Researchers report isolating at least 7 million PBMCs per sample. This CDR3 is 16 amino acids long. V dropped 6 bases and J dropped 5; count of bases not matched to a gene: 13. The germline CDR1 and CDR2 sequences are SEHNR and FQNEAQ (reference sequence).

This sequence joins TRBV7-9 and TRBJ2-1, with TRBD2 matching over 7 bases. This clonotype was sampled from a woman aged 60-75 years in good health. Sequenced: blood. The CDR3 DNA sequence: TGTGCCAGCAGTCCCGGGGCTAGCGGAAGCCACAATGAGCAGTTCTTC. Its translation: CASSPGASGSHNEQFF.